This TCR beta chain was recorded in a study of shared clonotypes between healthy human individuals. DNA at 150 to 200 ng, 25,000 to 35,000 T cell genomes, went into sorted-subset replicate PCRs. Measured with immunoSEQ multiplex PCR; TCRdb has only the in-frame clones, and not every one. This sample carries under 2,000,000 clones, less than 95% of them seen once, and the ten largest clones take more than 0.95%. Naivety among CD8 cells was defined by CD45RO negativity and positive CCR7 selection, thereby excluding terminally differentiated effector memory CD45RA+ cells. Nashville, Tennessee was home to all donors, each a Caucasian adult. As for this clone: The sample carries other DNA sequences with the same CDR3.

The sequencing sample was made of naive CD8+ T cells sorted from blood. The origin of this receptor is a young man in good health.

CDR3 bases: TGTGCCAGCAGCTTGGGGACAGTGAACACTGAAGCTTTCTTT. Amino acid sequence: CASSLGTVNTEAFF. This chain uses TRBV5-4 with TRBJ1-1; possible D gene TRBD1, 6 bases. The germline CDR1 and CDR2 sequences are SGHNT and YYREEE (reference sequence). V lost 0 bases and J lost 0, with 6 bases in between. The CDR3 is made up of 14 amino acids.